This TCR beta chain came from a study of post-analysis software for immune sequencing data. Study context: There were relapsing-remitting, secondary progressive and progressive-relapsing multiple sclerosis among the disease courses included.

Unique molecular identifiers were built into the TCR beta cDNA libraries. A population of about 1 to 11 million T cells gave rise to 450,000 to 500,000 cDNA molecules. TCRdb processed the PCR reads anew with MiXCR; each CDR3 protein has one entry. The sample records approximately 260,000 distinct CDR3 sequences, 36% being singletons. Study conclusions and caveats: A significant reduction in normalized Chao1 diversity was observed in multiple sclerosis patients versus controls. Pronounced co-clustering by F measure was evident among identically batched samples. TRBV5-6, TRBV5-1 and TRBV20-1 were among a handful of TRBV segments more frequent in patients than controls.

This clonotype was counted ten times or more. Antigen unknown. The CDR3 consists of 17 residues. Germline assignment: CDR1 KGHDR and CDR2 SFDVKD. Deletions cut 3 bases from V and 3 bases from J, with 17 bases between. The origin of this receptor is a girl aged 10 to 17 with multiple sclerosis. The rearrangement uses TRBV24-1 and TRBJ2-1; weak D call: TRBD1 (6 bases). The sequenced sample consisted of blood. The CDR3 coding sequence is TGTGCCACCAGTGATGCCACAGGGAATCCCCTCTACAATGAGCAGTTCTTC. It yields the protein CATSDATGNPLYNEQFF.